The next 30 T cell receptor beta chains were all read from a single sample in a study of cytomegalovirus exposure and HLA in healthy donors. PCR was performed using 60 Vbeta and 13 Jbeta primers. Only in-frame clones appear in the TCRdb table, and some are missing; sequencing was by immunoSEQ multiplex PCR. The sample consists of 110,000 or so clones, 70% to 80% of them appearing once. The sequencing input was PBMCs. Receptors originate from a young man in good health and CMV-seronegative.

The chain joins TRBV19 to TRBJ2-3; 10 nucleotides match TRBD2. CDR3 length equals 15 residues. In germline, CDR1 is LNHDA, CDR2 SQIVND (reference sequence). V lost 3 bases, J lost 6 bases, and 6 bases stayed unmatched. DNA for the CDR3: TGTGCCAGTAGTATGACTAGCGGGCCTCCCGATACGCAGTATTTT. Amino acids: CASSMTSGPPDTQYF. Variable domain in full (rest from reference TRBV19 and TRBJ2-3): DGGITQSPKYLFRKEGQNVTLSCEQNLNHDAMYWYRQDPGQGLRLIYYSQIVNDFQKGDIAEGYSVSREKKESFPLTVTSAQKNPTAFYLCASSMTSGPPDTQYFGPGTRLTVL.

Here the CDR3 reads CASGVSSTDTQYF. The CDR3 DNA follows: TGTGCCAGCGGAGTCTCCAGCACAGATACGCAGTATTTT. The V call is TRBV6-1, the J call TRBJ2-3; D call uncertain. CDR1 is MNHNS and CDR2 is SASEGT in the germline V gene. The CDR3 runs 13 residues. V was clipped by 8 bases and J by 0 bases, with 9 bases between them.

CDR3 in amino acids: CAWSVPGVNTEAFF. The CDR3 DNA is TGTGCCTGGAGTGTACCGGGGGTGAACACTGAAGCTTTCTTT. J is TRBJ1-1 and V is TRBV30, with a tentative D call TRBD1 (5 bases). V gave up 0 bases and J gave up 0 bases, with 8 bases separating them. The CDR3 consists of 14 residues. Germline V gives CDR1 GTSNPN, CDR2 SVGIG (reference sequence).

In this sample, this clone turned up once. The chain is built from TRBV6-5 and TRBJ1-6, with 8 bases that match TRBD1. This CDR3 has 16 amino acids. CDR1 is MNHEY and CDR2 is SVGAGI in the germline V gene. The V and J ends lost 0 bases and 10 bases, in that order; junction bases with no gene match: 8. DNA of the CDR3: TGTGCCAGCAGTTACTCGTACAGGGGGTTTTCCTCACCCCTCCACTTT. This translates into CASSYSYRGFSSPLHF.

The chain joins TRBV6-6 to TRBJ1-1; TRBD1 agrees at 7 bases. The CDR3 is 15 residues long. The trim removed 4 bases at V and 1 base at J, leaving 6 bases unmatched. CDR1 and CDR2 (germline): MNHNY, SVGAGI (reference sequence). Written as DNA, the CDR3 is TGTGCCAGCAGTTTTCGGACAGGAACGAACACTGAAGCTTTCTTT. This sequence encodes CASSFRTGTNTEAFF.

As concerns this clone: Germline is not matched at one junction end, which may reflect a read error. This CDR3 reads CSGRTGQGTQYF. CDR3 DNA: TGCAGCGGGAGGACGGGCCAAGGGACCCAGTACTTC. The chain recombines TRBV29-1 with TRBJ2-5; D might be TRBD2 (5 bases). The CDR3 runs to 12 residues. Germline loops: CDR1 SQVTM, CDR2 ANQGSEA. The complete variable domain, with remaining parts taken from reference TRBV29-1 and TRBJ2-5, reads SAVISQKPSRDICQRGTSLTIQCQVDSQVTMMFWYRQQPGQSLTLIATANQGSEATYESGFVIDKFPISRPNLTFSTLTVSNMSPEDSSIYLCSGRTGQGTQYFGPGTRLLVL.

CDR3 coding DNA: TGTGCCAGCAGCTTAGCTGGGACAGGGGGAGTTGAAAAACTGTTTTTT. Its translation: CASSLAGTGGVEKLFF. The chain uses TRBV11-2 and TRBJ1-4; 11 bases match TRBD1. Germline V gives CDR1 SGHAT, CDR2 FQNNGV. This CDR3 has 16 residues. The V gene end was trimmed by 1 base and the J gene end by 7 bases; junction bases not matched to a gene: 5.

The J gene is TRBJ1-6, the V gene TRBV5-6; the D gene is possibly TRBD1 (5 bases). Germline CDR1 reads SGHDT; CDR2 reads YYEEEE. CDR3 length: 18 amino acids. The V end was cut by 4 bases, the J end by 5 bases, with 22 bases between. CDR3 coding DNA: TGTGCCAGCAGCCGTTGGTGGTTCGGGGGGGGGAATAATTCACCCCTCCACTTT. This encodes CASSRWWFGGGNNSPLHF.

Worth noting for this clone: The DNA is left out, because the CDR3 cannot be placed on it with certainty; the CDR3 is given as TCRdb lists it. This chain uses TRBV28 with TRBJ1-4; no DNA check was done on the table's D call, TRBD1. The CDR3 is 15 residues long, ends included. In germline, CDR1 is MDHEN, CDR2 SYDVKM. The CDR3 protein is CASSSSGQGAEKLFF.

V and J are TRBV5-1 and TRBJ2-3, with 9 bases aligning to TRBD2. CDR3 length: 16 amino acids. After removal of 4 bases from V and 4 bases from J, the junction contained 10 bases not matched to a gene. From germline, CDR1 is SGHRS and CDR2 YFSETQ. Here the CDR3 DNA reads TGCGCCAGCAGCCCTCTGGCGGGAGGGAGCGCAGATACGCAGTATTTT. This codes for CASSPLAGGSADTQYF.

This chain links TRBV5-4 with TRBJ2-6; 7 bases agree with TRBD2. There are 15 residues in the CDR3. CDR1 and CDR2 from the germline V gene are SGHNT and YYREEE (reference sequence). Losses at the gene ends were 4 bases for V and 4 bases for J; bases not matched to a gene: 5. CDR3 amino acids: CASSVGGSGANVLTF. The CDR3 region has the DNA TGTGCCAGCAGCGTCGGGGGGTCCGGGGCCAACGTCCTGACTTTC.

This rearrangement joins TRBV5-1 to TRBJ2-2; 8 positions match TRBD1. Per germline, CDR1 SGHRS and CDR2 YFSETQ. V gave up 2 bases and J gave up 2 bases; unmatched junction bases: 5. The CDR3 has 16 amino acids. CDR3 residues: CASSLSTGGNTGELFF. As DNA, the CDR3 is TGCGCCAGCAGCTTAAGTACAGGGGGAAACACCGGGGAGCTGTTTTTT.

By its share, this clone is medium-sized. The J gene is TRBJ2-1, the V gene TRBV6-1; 8 positions agree with TRBD1. V lost 8 bases and J lost 3; bases outside the gene matches: 3. This CDR3 has 13 amino acids. Germline V gene lookup returns CDR1 MNHNS and CDR2 SASEGT. The CDR3: CASSDRDYNEQFF. CDR3 coding DNA: TGTGCCAGCTCGGACAGGGACTACAATGAGCAGTTCTTC.

The chain uses TRBV5-4 and TRBJ2-4; 7 bases fit TRBD1. Germline values: CDR1 SGHNT, CDR2 YYREEE (reference sequence). The CDR3 is 14 amino acids. V lost 0 bases and J lost 6; bases outside the gene matches: 3. This CDR3 reads CASSLDTGVNIQYF. The CDR3 nucleotides read TGTGCCAGCAGCTTGGATACAGGGGTAAACATTCAGTACTTC.

The chain has TRBV19 and TRBJ2-7, with TRBD2 matching over 8 bases. The junction had 8 bases not matched to a gene; V was cut back by 4 bases and J by 3 bases. Germline CDR1 reads LNHDA; CDR2 reads SQIVND (reference sequence). CDR3 length equals 15 residues. The DNA for the CDR3 is TGTGCCAGTAGTACCCCCAGCGGGAGTATCTACGAGCAGTACTTC. Protein: CASSTPSGSIYEQYF.

This chain links TRBV10-3 with TRBJ1-1; maybe TRBD1 (6 bases). Germline-derived CDR1 and CDR2 are ENHRY and SYGVKD. The CDR3 spans 14 residues. V dropped 5 bases and J dropped 1 base, with 11 bases sitting between them. Here the CDR3 reads CAISSGEGNTEAFF. The DNA of the CDR3 is TGTGCCATCAGTTCAGGGGAGGGGAACACTGAAGCTTTCTTT.

The V and J genes are TRBV28 and TRBJ2-7, with D perhaps TRBD1 (5 bases). Germline V CDR1 and CDR2: MDHEN, SYDVKM. The CDR3 is 14 residues long. V shed 4 bases and J shed 7 bases, with 17 bases lying between them. CDR3 coding DNA: TGTGCCAGCAGTTCGACAGCCTACCCGAGGGAGCAGTACTTC. Translation: CASSSTAYPREQYF.

The gene calls are TRBV11-3 and TRBJ2-1, with D possibly matching TRBD1 (6 bases). The CDR3 length is 12 residues. V lost 3 bases and J lost 8, with 8 bases in between. The germline V gene encodes CDR1 SGHNT and CDR2 YENEEA. The CDR3 protein is CASSLDSYEQFF. For the CDR3, the DNA is TGTGCCAGCAGCTTGGACAGCTATGAGCAGTTCTTC.

This chain connects TRBV9 to TRBJ2-7; a possible D gene is TRBD1 (5 bases). The CDR3 spans 14 residues. From germline, CDR1 is SGDLS and CDR2 YYNGEE. V was clipped by 2 bases and J by 0 bases, with 9 bases between them. In DNA form, the CDR3 reads TGTGCCAGCAGCGTTGGGGCAGTCTCCTACGAGCAGTACTTC. Its translation is CASSVGAVSYEQYF.

J is TRBJ2-7 and V is TRBV14, with 12 bases matching TRBD1. This CDR3 region has 14 residues. The germline V gene encodes CDR1 SGHDN and CDR2 FVKESK. The V and J ends lost 6 bases and 4 bases, in that order; junction bases with no gene match: 4. In nucleotides, the CDR3 is TGTGCCAGCAGGGGACAGGGGGCGCCTTACGAGCAGTACTTC. Its protein is CASRGQGAPYEQYF.

This clone showed up just once. The CDR3 loop is CASSLYQETQYF. Written as DNA, the CDR3 is TGTGCCAGCAGCCTGTACCAAGAGACCCAGTACTTC. The chain carries TRBV7-2 and TRBJ2-5; D uncertain. Germline V gene sequence: CDR1 SGHTA, CDR2 FQGNSA. This CDR3 is 12 amino acids long. Trimming removed 5 bases from V and 0 bases from J, with 4 bases in between. The full variable domain, with the rest looked up from reference TRBV7-2 and TRBJ2-5, is GAGVSQSPSNKVTEKGKDVELRCDPISGHTALYWYRQSLGQGLEFLIYFQGNSAPDKSGLPSDRFSAERTGGSVSTLTIQRTQQEDSAVYLCASSLYQETQYFGPGTRLLVL.

The chain couples TRBV11-3 to TRBJ1-1; D unresolved. Trimming stripped 5 bases from V and 1 base from J, with 8 bases between. The CDR3 contains 13 residues. CDR1 is SGHNT and CDR2 is YENEEA in the germline V gene. The CDR3 DNA sequence: TGTGCCAGCAGCCTCAGACAGAACACTGAAGCTTTCTTT. Protein sequence: CASSLRQNTEAFF.

The rearrangement uses TRBV5-6 and TRBJ2-7; 12 bases map to TRBD2. Germline V gene data show CDR1 as SGHDT and CDR2 as YYEEEE. There are 17 residues in the CDR3. V lost 4 bases, J lost 11 bases, and 19 bases stayed unmatched. CDR3 sequence: CASSRLTSGSGFVVEYF. For the CDR3, the DNA is TGTGCCAGCAGCCGGCTGACTAGCGGGAGTGGTTTCGTGGTAGAGTACTTC.

This sequence joins TRBV10-3 and TRBJ1-5; TRBD1 matches 9 bases. The V and J ends lost 1 base and 6 bases, in that order; junction bases with no gene match: 4. Germline CDR1 reads ENHRY; CDR2 reads SYGVKD. The CDR3 is 15 amino acids. CDR3 loop: CAISELGQGSQPQHF. DNA for the CDR3: TGTGCCATCAGTGAGTTGGGACAGGGCAGTCAGCCCCAGCATTTT.

The CDR3 is CASSLTGDLGYTF. For the CDR3, the DNA is TGCGCCAGCAGCCTCACAGGGGATCTTGGCTACACCTTC. This rearrangement joins TRBV5-1 to TRBJ1-2; TRBD1 agrees at 7 bases. CDR1 is SGHRS and CDR2 is YFSETQ in the germline V gene. The V segment lost 4 bases and the J segment 7 bases; nucleotides outside the gene matches: 7. The CDR3 has 13 amino acids.

The sample holds a few counts of this clone. This CDR3 is CASRGQSYSNQPQHF. The CDR3 DNA follows: TGTGCCAGCAGGGGACAGTCCTATAGCAATCAGCCCCAGCATTTT. This chain joins TRBV2 and TRBJ1-5, with 7 positions matching TRBD1. The CDR3 length is 15 residues. Germline values: CDR1 SNHLY, CDR2 FYNNEI. The J segment lost 0 bases and the V segment lost 6 bases, leaving 5 bases of the junction unmatched.

The chain employs TRBV27 and TRBJ2-5; 11 nucleotides align to TRBD2. V was pared by 7 bases and J by 4 bases, with 8 bases of the junction left unmatched. This CDR3 spans 15 amino acids. Germline CDR1 and CDR2: MNHEY and SMNVEV (reference sequence). The CDR3 sequence is CASTSIGLAGETQYF. The CDR3 bases are TGTGCCAGCACCTCGATCGGACTAGCGGGAGAGACCCAGTACTTC.

The rearrangement joins TRBV7-2 to TRBJ1-1; 7 bases match TRBD1. Losses at the gene ends were 2 bases for V and 5 bases for J; bases not matched to a gene: 8. The CDR3 length is 15 residues. Germline-derived CDR1 and CDR2 are SGHTA and FQGNSA. CDR3 in amino acids: CASSLRQGMGTEAFF. The DNA for the CDR3 is TGTGCCAGCAGCTTAAGACAGGGAATGGGGACTGAAGCTTTCTTT.

CDR3 residues: CASSLAGGGLNQPQHF. CDR3 DNA sequence: TGTGCCAGCAGCTTAGCGGGGGGGGGCCTCAATCAGCCCCAGCATTTT. The chain couples TRBV7-8 to TRBJ1-5; D possibly corresponds to TRBD1 (6 bases). In germline, CDR1 is SGHVS, CDR2 FQNEAQ. V was pared by 0 bases and J by 3 bases, with 12 bases between. This CDR3 has 16 amino acids.

V and J are TRBV28 and TRBJ1-5; 7 nucleotides agree with TRBD1. This CDR3 is 15 amino acids long. Trimming at V came to 7 bases and at J to 4 bases, leaving 10 bases not matched to a gene. The V gene's germline CDR1 is MDHEN and CDR2 SYDVKM. The CDR3 loop is CASTRGQTFNQPQHF. In DNA form, the CDR3 reads TGTGCCAGCACCAGGGGACAGACCTTTAATCAGCCCCAGCATTTT.